This T cell receptor (beta chain) was identified in a study of T cell repertoires in cytomegalovirus infection. As for the study in general: Public TCR beta signatures marked donors with CMV infection and the matching HLA.

The table lists this clonotype with a few counts. No antigen is known for it. TCRdb redid the calling of the reads with MiXCR, one entry per CDR3 protein. The sample holds 150,000 to 200,000 distinct CDR3 sequences; approximately 14% are singletons and the top ten take roughly 27%. Study results and limitations: Ex vivo responses were dominated by HLA-C-restricted CMV-specific TCR beta clonotypes.

The sequencing input was PBMCs. The TCR originated in a human donor in good health (CMV status not recorded). Some clones in this sample may be carry-over from other donors' samples.

CDR3 DNA sequence: TGTGCCAGCAGGGCCAGCCGGACAGGGGTAACCAACGTCCTGACTTTC. Its translation is CASRASRTGVTNVLTF. The V and J genes are TRBV6-5 and TRBJ2-6; 9 bases are shared with TRBD1. V trimming: 6 bases; J trimming: 8 bases; junction bases outside the gene matches: 11. The CDR3 runs 16 residues. Germline V lookup: CDR1 MNHEY, CDR2 SVGAGI.